The sample holds many counts of the clone carrying this T cell receptor beta chain. Its antigen remains unknown. The source of the sample is a study of early T cells in non-severe SARS-CoV-2 infection. As for the study in general: The input, bulk RNA from unsorted whole blood, was sequenced, and chains were unpaired. Study conclusions and caveats: CD4 and private specificities were missed by VDJdb matching, which favored anti-spike CD8 responses.

Trimming pared 3 bases from V and 6 bases from J, leaving 12 bases between. This CDR3 has 14 residues. The germline CDR1 and CDR2 sequences are LNHDA and SQIVND (reference sequence). In the library, individual cDNA molecules carried attached unique molecular identifiers. TCRdb used MiXCR to reprocess the 5' RACE reads, holding one entry per CDR3 protein. The sample shows approximately 30,000 distinct CDR3 sequences, 5.4% of them seen only once. The receptor was derived from an adult who was a healthcare worker with PCR-confirmed SARS-CoV-2 infection or an uninfected control (not recorded which). J is TRBJ1-5 and V is TRBV19; maybe TRBD1 (6 bases). Sequenced: whole blood. CDR3 DNA: TGTGCCAGTAGTATGCAGGGGCTGGGTCAGCCCCAGCATTTT. Its translation: CASSMQGLGQPQHF. Combining the CDR3 with reference TRBV19 and TRBJ1-5 gives the whole variable domain DGGITQSPKYLFRKEGQNVTLSCEQNLNHDAMYWYRQDPGQGLRLIYYSQIVNDFQKGDIAEGYSVSREKKESFPLTVTSAQKNPTAFYLCASSMQGLGQPQHFGDGTRLSIL.